Below are 12 T cell receptor beta chains sequenced from a single sample in a study of T cell responses to AZD1222 COVID-19 vaccine. TCRdb's copy holds only in-frame clones and misses some; the assay was immunoSEQ multiplex PCR. The sample carries over 95,000 clones, approximately 88% recorded once. Material: peripheral blood, obtained 28 days after the second AZD1222 dose. The receptors stem from an adult who received the AZD1222 COVID-19 vaccine.

The chain recombines TRBV7-8 with TRBJ1-4; possible D gene TRBD1, 6 bases. Germline CDR1 is SGHVS and CDR2 is FQNEAQ. Trimming cost V 11 bases and J 5 bases, with 21 bases left between them. This CDR3 has 15 residues. The CDR3 nucleotides are TGTGCCGGCCTTACATGGGGGGCGCGGAATGAAAAACTGTTTTTT. Translation gives CAGLTWGARNEKLFF. The variable domain in full, completed from reference TRBV7-8 and TRBJ1-4, reads GAGVSQSPRYKVAKRGQDVALRCDPISGHVSLFWYQQALGQGPEFLTYFQNEAQLDKSGLPSDRFFAERPEGSVSTLKIQRTQQEDSAVYLCAGLTWGARNEKLFFGSGTQLSVL.

The chain combines TRBV4-3 with TRBJ1-4, with TRBD1 as a possible D gene (5 bases). The CDR3 sequence is 16 residues long. V was trimmed by 0 bases and J by 4 bases, leaving 12 bases between them. Germline V lookup: CDR1 LGHNA, CDR2 YSLEER. As DNA, the CDR3 is TGCGCCAGCAGCCAAGATGTGGGGGGGATTAATGAAAAACTGTTTTTT. Protein sequence: CASSQDVGGINEKLFF.

This chain uses TRBV7-3 with TRBJ1-3, with TRBD1 matching over 8 bases. Per germline, CDR1 SGHTA and CDR2 FQGTGA. The ends lost 0 bases at V and 0 bases at J; junction bases unmatched: 4. The CDR3 runs to 17 residues. The CDR3 spells CASSLTGQVNSGNTIYF. The CDR3 nucleotides read TGTGCCAGCAGCTTAACGGGACAGGTGAACTCTGGAAACACCATATATTTT. Full variable domain (outside the CDR3, taken from reference TRBV7-3 and TRBJ1-3): GAGVSQTPSNKVTEKGKYVELRCDPISGHTALYWYRQSLGQGPEFLIYFQGTGAADDSGLPNDRFFAVRPEGSVSTLKIQRTERGDSAVYLCASSLTGQVNSGNTIYFGEGSWLTVV.

V and J are TRBV15 and TRBJ1-5, with D unresolved. Trimming shortened V by 1 base and J by 3 bases, and 16 bases separated the two germline ends. CDR1 is LNHNV and CDR2 is YYDKDF in the germline V gene (reference sequence). The CDR3 length is 17 residues. CDR3 DNA sequence: TGTGCCACCAGCAGAGCAGTTTTGTCAGCCAACAATCAGCCCCAGCATTTT. Protein product: CATSRAVLSANNQPQHF.

This rearrangement joins TRBV6-5 to TRBJ2-7, with D uncertain. Looked up from germline, CDR1 is MNHEY and CDR2 is SVGAGI. This CDR3 comprises 13 residues. The germline V and J ends were trimmed by 2 bases and 2 bases, with 7 bases remaining between them. The chain's CDR3 is CASSYGKAYEQYF. The CDR3 DNA reads TGTGCCAGCAGTTACGGGAAGGCCTACGAGCAGTACTTC.

The genes are TRBV7-6 and TRBJ2-6; the D call may be TRBD1 or TRBD2 (5 bases each). The germline gives CDR1 SGHVS, CDR2 FNYEAQ. This CDR3 has 17 amino acids. V shed 4 bases and J shed 0 bases, with 13 bases lying between them. CDR3 protein: CASSSGTLSSGANVLTF. The CDR3 nucleotides are TGTGCCAGCAGCTCCGGGACGCTAAGCTCTGGGGCCAACGTCCTGACTTTC. Looking up the rest from reference TRBV7-6 and TRBJ2-6 gives the full variable domain: GAGVSQSPRYKVTKRGQDVALRCDPISGHVSLYWYRQALGQGPEFLTYFNYEAQQDKSGLPNDRFSAERPEGSISTLTIQRTEQRDSAMYRCASSSGTLSSGANVLTFGAGSRLTVL.

The chain is built from TRBV18 and TRBJ1-6, with TRBD1 matching over 7 bases. The V and J ends lost 3 bases and 5 bases, in that order; junction bases with no gene match: 4. The CDR3 is made up of 15 amino acids. CDR1 is KGHSH and CDR2 is LQKENI in the germline V gene. For the CDR3, the DNA is TGTGCCAGCTCACCCCCGGGACAGAATAATTCACCCCTCCACTTT. Amino acid sequence: CASSPPGQNNSPLHF.

The chain recombines TRBV4-3 with TRBJ2-1; tentatively, D is TRBD2 (6 bases). The CDR3 has 14 amino acids. Germline V gene sequence: CDR1 LGHNA, CDR2 YSLEER. V was clipped by 0 bases and J by 8 bases, with 11 bases between them. The CDR3 coding sequence is TGCGCCAGCAGCCAAGATTTACTAGCCTATGAGCAGTTCTTC. It encodes CASSQDLLAYEQFF.

This chain links TRBV19 with TRBJ1-5, with D maybe TRBD1 (6 bases). The germline gives CDR1 LNHDA, CDR2 SQIVND (reference sequence). This CDR3 has 15 residues. V shed 6 bases and J shed 0 bases, with 12 bases lying between them. Here the CDR3 DNA reads TGTGCCAGTAGGGGACCAGGGGCTAGCAATCAGCCCCAGCATTTT. It translates to CASRGPGASNQPQHF.

The chain has TRBV27 and TRBJ1-1; the match to TRBD1 covers 10 bases. CDR1 is MNHEY, CDR2 SMNVEV, per germline (reference sequence). J was trimmed by 5 bases and V by 5 bases; bases with no gene match: 5. CDR3 length equals 14 residues. The chain's CDR3 is CASSIDRGHTEAFF. The CDR3 nucleotides are TGTGCCAGCAGTATAGACAGGGGGCATACTGAAGCTTTCTTT.

The gene calls are TRBV10-3 and TRBJ1-1; TRBD1 is a possible D gene (6 bases). CDR3 length: 15 amino acids. Germline V lookup: CDR1 ENHRY, CDR2 SYGVKD. V gave up 6 bases and J gave up 1 base, with 15 bases separating them. In DNA, the CDR3 is TGTGCCATCAGGACAGGAATGCAACCGAACACTGAAGCTTTCTTT. Residues: CAIRTGMQPNTEAFF.

The V and J genes are TRBV6-5 and TRBJ1-1, with 7 nucleotides matching TRBD1. After removal of 5 bases from V and 11 bases from J, the junction contained 11 bases not matched to a gene. Germline loops: CDR1 MNHEY, CDR2 SVGAGI. The CDR3 consists of 13 residues. CDR3 sequence (DNA): TGTGCCAGCAGTAACAGGGGAGGGACCGTGGCTTTCTTT. Translating gives CASSNRGGTVAFF.